A selection of T cell receptor beta chains follows, all from one sample in a study of T cell responses to AZD1222 COVID-19 vaccine. Clones were sequenced by immunoSEQ multiplex PCR, and TCRdb holds only the in-frame ones, with some missing. The sample lists 110,000 to 150,000 clones; roughly 93% were seen once. The material was peripheral blood, obtained after recovery from COVID-19. These receptors were obtained from an adult who had recovered from COVID-19. Each CDR3 is given with its conserved first and last residue. The D gene is left open where the match is weak. Size values are once, few and many counts, or a class for expanded clones, and some rows have none.

j_call v_call clone_size d_call cdr3_nt cdr3_aa
TRBJ1-1 TRBV24-1 . . TGTGCCACCAGTGATTTTAAGGGGGGGAGCACTGAAGCTTTCTTT CATSDFKGGSTEAFF
TRBJ2-5 TRBV4-1 . . TGCGCCAGCAGCCAAGTGGAGATAGCGGCCCAAGAGACCCAGTACTTC CASSQVEIAAQETQYF
TRBJ2-7 TRBV7-8 . . TGTGCCAGCAGCTTCCTCGCCGGGCCCTCCTACGAGCAGTACTTC CASSFLAGPSYEQYF
TRBJ1-5 TRBV6-1 . . TGTGCCAGCAGTGAAGTGAGCAACAGATATAGCAATCAGCCCCAGCATTTT CASSEVSNRYSNQPQHF
TRBJ2-3 TRBV6-4 . TRBD2 TGTGCCAGCAGTGTGGGGACTCCGGGGGGGACAGATACGCAGTATTTT CASSVGTPGGTDTQYF
TRBJ1-1 TRBV19 . TRBD1 TGTGCCAGTAGTCCCGGGACAGGATTAAACATGAACACTGAAGCTTTCTTT CASSPGTGLNMNTEAFF
TRBJ1-1 TRBV28 once . TGTGCCAGCAGTTTACCCGGGCACAAGAACACTGAAGCTTTCTTT CASSLPGHKNTEAFF
TRBJ2-3 TRBV9 . TRBD2 TGTGCCAGCAGCACCGGACTAGCGGGGACAGATACGCAGTATTTT CASSTGLAGTDTQYF
TRBJ2-3 TRBV3-1/TRBV3-2 . . TGTGCCAGCAGCCTCCGCACAGATACGCAGTATTTT CASSLRTDTQYF
TRBJ1-1 TRBV27 . . TGTGCCAGCAGTTTATCGACGTTGGGGGGAACTGAAGCTTTCTTT CASSLSTLGGTEAFF
TRBJ2-7 TRBV28 . . TGTGCCAGCAGTTCCCGGGAAAATAGTTACGAGCAGTACTTC CASSSRENSYEQYF
TRBJ2-1 TRBV4-2 . TRBD2 TGTGCCAGCAGCTCGGGACTAGCGGGTTCCAATGAGCAGTTCTTC CASSSGLAGSNEQFF
TRBJ2-4 TRBV9 . . TGTGCCAGCAGCGTAGGGGACACGGGGAAAAACATTCAGTACTTC CASSVGDTGKNIQYF
TRBJ2-7 TRBV3-1/TRBV3-2 . TRBD2 TGTGCCAGCAGCCAATGGCCGACTAGCGGGAGATACGAGCAGTACTTC CASSQWPTSGRYEQYF
TRBJ2-7 TRBV11-2 . TRBD1 TGTGCCAGCAGCTTAGTCTCGGGACAGACCTACGAGCAGTACTTC CASSLVSGQTYEQYF
TRBJ1-2 TRBV5-1 . . TGCGCCAGCAGCTTGGGCGAACCCACAGGGTCCTATGGCTACACCTTC CASSLGEPTGSYGYTF
TRBJ1-6 TRBV2 . . TGTGCCAGCAGTGAACTCGTCTCGGATTCACCCCTCCACTTT CASSELVSDSPLHF
TRBJ1-2 TRBV4-1 few . TGCGCCAGCAGCCAAGATAGACTCTATGGCTACACCTTC CASSQDRLYGYTF
TRBJ1-5 TRBV28 . . TGTGCCAGCAGTTCGTCCTCCTTGAGGGTAACCCATCAGCCCCAGCATTTT CASSSSSLRVTHQPQHF
TRBJ1-6 TRBV7-8 . . TGTGCCAGCAGCTTAGAACTCCGGGCCCCTGATTCACCCCTCCACTTT CASSLELRAPDSPLHF
TRBJ2-1 TRBV29-1 . TRBD2 TGCAGCTCCGAAGGGCGAGCGGGAGCCTACAATGAGCAGTTCTTC CSSEGRAGAYNEQFF
TRBJ1-3 TRBV18 . . TGTGCCAGCTCACAACAGGGAGCCGGAAACACCATATATTTT CASSQQGAGNTIYF
TRBJ2-1 TRBV5-5 . TRBD2 TGTGCCAGCAACATAGCGGGCGGCGATGAGCAGTTCTTC CASNIAGGDEQFF
TRBJ1-1 TRBV19 few . TGTGCCAGTAACTTCTGGGTGAACACTGAAGCTTTCTTT CASNFWVNTEAFF
TRBJ2-1 TRBV6-4 . TRBD2 TGTGCCAGCAGTGGCGTAGCGGGAGGGGGCTACAATGAGCAGTTCTTC CASSGVAGGGYNEQFF
TRBJ2-3 TRBV12-3/TRBV12-4 . . TGTGCCAGCAGTTTGATGCGCACAGATACGCAGTATTTT CASSLMRTDTQYF
TRBJ2-5 TRBV18 . TRBD1 TGTGCCAGCTCACCATTTGACAGGGGGCGCAGAGAGACCCAGTACTTC CASSPFDRGRRETQYF
TRBJ1-1 TRBV30 . . TGTGCCTGGATAAGGACCAAGAACACTGAAGCTTTCTTT CAWIRTKNTEAFF
TRBJ2-1 TRBV5-6 once . TGTGCCAGCAGCTTCAGGGCCAGGGTGACGAATGAGCAGTTCTTC CASSFRARVTNEQFF
TRBJ2-5 TRBV2 . . TGTGCCAGCAGTGGGGGCGAGACCCAGTACTTC CASSGGETQYF
TRBJ2-3 TRBV27 once TRBD2 TGTGCCAGCAGTTCCCTCGGACTAGCCCCTTCAGATACGCAGTATTTT CASSSLGLAPSDTQYF
TRBJ2-7 TRBV19 once TRBD1 TGTGCCAGCACACCGGGACAGGGTACCTACGAGCAGTACTTC CASTPGQGTYEQYF